A single sample is the source of the 6 T cell receptor beta chains below, sequenced in a study of human thymus T cells. Thymus tissue was removed during corrective cardiac surgery. Sequencing used immunoSEQ multiplex PCR; TCRdb keeps in-frame clones, though not all of them. The data show roughly 86,000 clones, with about 96% seen just once and approximately 0.03% held by the top ten. Sequenced: thymus tissue. Receptors originate from a boy younger than two with a congenital heart defect but otherwise immunologically healthy.

In this sample, this clone turned up once. The chain joins TRBV30 to TRBJ2-7; TRBD2 might be the D (5 bases). With 0 bases removed from V and 2 bases from J, the gap between germline ends came to 11 bases. The germline V gene encodes CDR1 GTSNPN and CDR2 SVGIG (reference sequence). The CDR3 runs 14 residues. CDR3 DNA: TGTGCCTGGAGTGTAGAGGGTCTTGCCTACGAGCAGTACTTC. Amino acid sequence: CAWSVEGLAYEQYF.

The CDR3 coding sequence is TGCGCCAGCAGCCCGACCGGGACTAGCCCGGAGGGCGGGGAGCTGTTTTTT. Its translation: CASSPTGTSPEGGELFF. The chain recombines TRBV5-1 with TRBJ2-2, with 9 bases matching TRBD2. The CDR3 spans 17 residues. Per germline, CDR1 SGHRS and CDR2 YFSETQ. The V segment lost 4 bases and the J segment 7 bases; nucleotides outside the gene matches: 14.

The genes are TRBV13 and TRBJ2-2; 9 bases are shared with TRBD2. The ends lost 5 bases at V and 4 bases at J; junction bases unmatched: 11. The CDR3 loop spans 17 amino acids. The germline V gene encodes CDR1 PRHDT and CDR2 FYEKMQ (reference sequence). Here the CDR3 reads CASSPHGWREGTGELFF. In DNA, the CDR3 is TGTGCCAGCAGCCCCCACGGATGGCGGGAGGGCACCGGGGAGCTGTTTTTT.

This chain links TRBV5-6 with TRBJ1-4; D call uncertain. Germline V CDR1 and CDR2: SGHDT, YYEEEE. V lost 4 bases, J lost 2 bases, and 18 bases lay in between. The CDR3 is 17 amino acids. CDR3 nucleotides: TGTGCCAGCAGCCACGACAAGGAAAGGTCGACTAATGAAAAACTGTTTTTT. This encodes CASSHDKERSTNEKLFF.

The rearrangement links TRBV15 to TRBJ2-3; tentatively, D is TRBD2 (5 bases). Germline CDR1 LNHNV, CDR2 YYDKDF (reference sequence). The CDR3 totals 17 residues. V was cut by 0 bases and J by 2 bases, with 15 bases left in between. CDR3 region: CATSRDNGLAHTDTQYF. The CDR3 DNA sequence: TGTGCCACCAGCAGAGATAACGGGCTAGCCCACACAGATACGCAGTATTTT.

The V call is TRBV5-5, the J call TRBJ2-7; 13 bases map to TRBD2. This CDR3 comprises 15 residues. CDR1 is SGHKS, CDR2 YYEKEE, per germline (reference sequence). J lost 4 bases, V lost 2 bases, and 3 bases had no gene match. CDR3 bases: TGTGCCAGCAGCTTTACGACTAGCGGGGGGTACGAGCAGTACTTC. Its translation: CASSFTTSGGYEQYF.